These T cell receptor beta chains were read from a single sample in a study of beta chain features in type 1 diabetes. The data were produced by immunoSEQ multiplex PCR, yet TCRdb's version contains in-frame clones alone and is incomplete. The data hold about 130,000 clones, with 9% to 9.5% observed a single time. The sample taken for sequencing was central memory CD4+ T cells from blood. The receptors were sampled from a man between 18 and 29 years old in good health. Each CDR3 is given with its conserved first and last residue. Fields, in order: V gene, clone size, D gene, J gene, CDR3 DNA, CDR3 protein. The D gene is left open where the match is weak. Clone size is stated in some rows and not others, as once, few, many or a class when expanded.

TRBV5-1	NA	NA	TRBJ1-1	TGCGCCAGCAGCGACACGGGCCGCGGGGGGACTGAAGCTTTCTTT	CASSDTGRGGTEAFF
TRBV6-5	NA	NA	TRBJ2-7	TGTGCCAGCAGTTACCAACGAGGGAACGAGCAGTACTTC	CASSYQRGNEQYF
TRBV4-1	few	NA	TRBJ2-3	TGCGCCAGCAGCCAACTCACTTTTTGGATTGGGACGGGAGATGGTACGCAGTATTTT	CASSQLTFWIGTGDGTQYF
TRBV28	NA	TRBD2	TRBJ2-7	TGTGCCAGCAGTCATACTAGCGGCGGGGTAAAGGAGCAGTACTTC	CASSHTSGGVKEQYF
TRBV11-2	few	NA	TRBJ2-3	TGTGCCAGCAGCTTACGGGCGGGGAGCACAGATACGCAGTATTTT	CASSLRAGSTDTQYF
TRBV6-5	NA	TRBD1	TRBJ2-7	TGTGCCAGCAGTCTGGGACAGGTCTCCTACGAGCAGTACTTC	CASSLGQVSYEQYF
TRBV28	many	TRBD1	TRBJ2-5	TGTGCCAGCAGACCGACCGGGACAGGGGTGGAGACCCAGTACTTC	CASRPTGTGVETQYF
TRBV7-8	NA	TRBD1	TRBJ1-6	TGTGCCACCCTGGGACAGGGCAATTCACCCCTCCACTTT	CATLGQGNSPLHF
TRBV14	few	TRBD2	TRBJ2-3	TGTGCCAGCAGCGACGTAGCGGGGCGGGCAGATACGCAGTATTTT	CASSDVAGRADTQYF
TRBV6-5	few	NA	TRBJ1-1	TGTGCCAGCAGTTACGGCTCTCCAATGAACACTGAAGCTTTCTTT	CASSYGSPMNTEAFF
TRBV28	NA	TRBD1	TRBJ1-4	TGTGCCAGCAGTTTATGGAGGACAGGATATACTAATGAAAAACTGTTTTTT	CASSLWRTGYTNEKLFF
TRBV9	many	TRBD2	TRBJ2-5	TGTGCCAGCAGCATCGGGGGGGCCCAAGAGACCCAGTACTTC	CASSIGGAQETQYF
TRBV7-9	few	NA	TRBJ1-4	TGTGCCAGCAGCGGCAGGGTTGGCGAAAAACTGTTTTTT	CASSGRVGEKLFF
TRBV28	NA	TRBD2	TRBJ2-3	TGTGCCAGCCGAACGAGCGGGGGGCTGGATACGCAGTATTTT	CASRTSGGLDTQYF
TRBV29-1	NA	NA	TRBJ1-2	TGCAGCGTTGGGGGCAGTCCTAACTATGGCTACACCTTC	CSVGGSPNYGYTF
TRBV25-1	few	TRBD2	TRBJ2-1	TGTGCCAGCAGTGATGTCGCGGGGGGGTCCTACAATGAGCAGTTCTTC	CASSDVAGGSYNEQFF
TRBV10-2	few	NA	TRBJ2-5	TGCGCCAGCAGTCCCGGGGTGGTTGAGACCCAGTACTTC	CASSPGVVETQYF
TRBV4-1	NA	NA	TRBJ1-2	TGCGCCAGCAGCCGGGACAAAAACTATGGCTACACCTTC	CASSRDKNYGYTF
TRBV11-2	few	NA	TRBJ2-5	TGTGCCAGCAGCAAGGACCGGTGGGAGGAGACCCAGTACTTC	CASSKDRWEETQYF
TRBV6-1	NA	NA	TRBJ1-2	TGTGCCAGCACTGAAAGGGAAGGGGGTACGGTTGGCTACACCTTC	CASTEREGGTVGYTF
TRBV7-2	NA	TRBD1	TRBJ1-5	TGTGCCAGCAGCCCCACCAGGGGGATGAGCAATCAGCCCCAGCATTTT	CASSPTRGMSNQPQHF
TRBV6-5	few	TRBD1	TRBJ2-1	TGTGCCAGCAGTAGGGGACAGCAAAACAATGAGCAGTTCTTC	CASSRGQQNNEQFF
TRBV5-4	NA	NA	TRBJ1-2	TGTGCCAGCAGCTTGGATGTACGGACTGACTATGGCTACACCTTC	CASSLDVRTDYGYTF
TRBV6-5	NA	NA	TRBJ1-6	TGTGCCAGCAGTTACTTCGGGGGTCAATCACCCCTCCACTTT	CASSYFGGQSPLHF
TRBV18	NA	NA	TRBJ2-5	TGTGCCAGCTCACCATCAGGGGAAGAGACCCAGTACTTC	CASSPSGEETQYF
TRBV2	few	TRBD1	TRBJ2-2	TGTGCCAGCAGTAACAGGGGGCGAGGCACCGGGGAGCTGTTTTTT	CASSNRGRGTGELFF
TRBV7-2	NA	TRBD2	TRBJ2-2	TGTGCCAGCAGCCTGGAGCGGGGCAGGGAGCTGTTTTTT	CASSLERGRELFF
TRBV2	NA	NA	TRBJ2-7	TGTGCCAGCAGCGCTTCGAGCGGGTCCCCCTACGAGCAGTACTTC	CASSASSGSPYEQYF
TRBV7-2	few	TRBD1	TRBJ2-5	TGTGCCAGCAGCCTTATCTTTGCCGGGACAGTCAAAGAGACCCAGTACTTC	CASSLIFAGTVKETQYF
TRBV7-2	many	NA	TRBJ2-3	TGTGCCAGCGCCCCAGTGACTACATGGCCAGATACGCAGTATTTT	CASAPVTTWPDTQYF
TRBV7-2	NA	NA	TRBJ2-7	TGTGCCAGCAGCTCCTCGGGTGCGCACTACGAGCAGTACTTC	CASSSSGAHYEQYF
TRBV7-9	NA	TRBD1	TRBJ2-2	TGTGCCAGCAGCTTAGACCCCGGACAGGGGGACACCGGGGAGCTGTTTTTT	CASSLDPGQGDTGELFF